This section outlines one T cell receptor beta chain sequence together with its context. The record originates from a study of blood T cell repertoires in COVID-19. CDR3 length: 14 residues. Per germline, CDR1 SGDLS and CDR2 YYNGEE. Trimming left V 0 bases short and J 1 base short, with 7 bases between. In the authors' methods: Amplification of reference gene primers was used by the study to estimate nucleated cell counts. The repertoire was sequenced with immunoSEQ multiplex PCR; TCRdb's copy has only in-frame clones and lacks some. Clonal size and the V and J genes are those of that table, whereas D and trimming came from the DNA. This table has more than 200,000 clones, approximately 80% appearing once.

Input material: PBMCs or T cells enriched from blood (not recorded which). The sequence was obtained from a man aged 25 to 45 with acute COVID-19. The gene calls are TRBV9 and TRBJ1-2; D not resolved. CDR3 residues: CASSVGRFNYGYTF. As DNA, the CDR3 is TGTGCCAGCAGCGTAGGGCGGTTTAACTATGGCTACACCTTC.